A selection of T cell receptor beta chains follows, all from one sample in a study of a mutant IDH1 vaccine in newly diagnosed glioma. Antigen specificity for these receptors is unknown. Assay used: immunoSEQ multiplex PCR; TCRdb lists only in-frame clones, some missing. Altogether roughly 50,000 clones are present, roughly 80% being singletons, with the ten largest covering 4.1%. Sequencing was performed on PBMCs, taken from a glioma patient whose treatment included an IDH1 peptide vaccine. These receptors all come from a woman between 18 and 29 years old with glioma. The CDR3 runs from the conserved cysteine through the conserved F or W. The D gene is left open where the match is weak. Some rows mark clone size as missing; the rest say once, few, many or name a class of expanded clone.

j_call	clone_size	d_call	v_call	cdr3_nt	cdr3_aa
TRBJ2-5	once	.	TRBV21-1	TGTGCCAGCAGCGCCACCTCCGGGACTAGGAAGCCAGAGACCCAGTACTTC	CASSATSGTRKPETQYF
TRBJ1-5	.	.	TRBV6-1	TGTGCCAGCAGTGAACCGGCCTGGCAGCCCCAGCATTTT	CASSEPAWQPQHF
TRBJ1-1	.	.	TRBV19	TGTGCCAGTAGATCCCCCGGGGGGTACACTGAAGCTTTCTTT	CASRSPGGYTEAFF
TRBJ1-1	.	.	TRBV19	TGTGCCAGTAGTAGGAAATTGGGAGCTGAAGCTTTCTTT	CASSRKLGAEAFF
TRBJ2-7	.	TRBD1	TRBV6-5	TGTGCCAGCAGTTACCCGAGGACAGGGGGCTACGAGCAGTACTTC	CASSYPRTGGYEQYF
TRBJ2-6	few	.	TRBV29-1	TGCAGCGTTCGTCAGGTTGACTCTGGGGCCAACGTCCTGACTTTC	CSVRQVDSGANVLTF
TRBJ1-2	.	TRBD1	TRBV4-1	TGCGCCAGCAGCCGACCTGGGACAGCCAAAGGCTACACCTTC	CASSRPGTAKGYTF
TRBJ1-2	.	.	TRBV9	TGTGCCAGCAGCGCGAGGGGGTTTGGCTACACCTTC	CASSARGFGYTF
TRBJ2-7	.	.	TRBV29-1	TGCAGCGTCTGGGGCGGGGGCTCATCCTACGAGCAGTACTTC	CSVWGGGSSYEQYF
TRBJ1-2	.	.	TRBV7-8	TGTGCCAGCAGCTCCCCAGCTTGGAGGGACTATGGCTACACCTTC	CASSSPAWRDYGYTF
TRBJ2-1	once	TRBD2	TRBV11-2	TGTGCCAGCAGGCGGACTAGCGGCCGATACAATGAGCAGTTCTTC	CASRRTSGRYNEQFF
TRBJ2-5	.	TRBD2	TRBV4-1	TGCGCCAGCAGCCAAGAGGGGCGGGAGGGGGAGACCCAGTACTTC	CASSQEGREGETQYF
TRBJ2-5	.	TRBD1	TRBV25-1	TGTGCCAGCAGTGTACAGGGGGCTTGGGAGACCCAGTACTTC	CASSVQGAWETQYF
TRBJ1-2	.	.	TRBV5-1	TGCGCCAGCAGCTTGGTGGGGGGACGAAACTATGGCTACACCTTC	CASSLVGGRNYGYTF
TRBJ2-1	.	.	TRBV5-4	TGTGCCAGCAGCCCCGGACAGCGCTACAATGAGCAGTTCTTC	CASSPGQRYNEQFF
TRBJ2-7	.	.	TRBV6-5	TGTGCCAGCCTCCGACAAAATTCCTACGAGCAGTACTTC	CASLRQNSYEQYF
TRBJ1-2	.	.	TRBV29-1	TGCAGCGGTGGGGAGGGGGTTAACGGCTACACCTTC	CSGGEGVNGYTF
TRBJ2-1	.	.	TRBV2	TGTGCCAGCAGTACGATAGGGGAAGGGGAGCCCTACAATGAGCAGTTCTTC	CASSTIGEGEPYNEQFF
TRBJ2-7	.	TRBD1	TRBV5-6	TGTGCCAGCAGCTTCAGGGGGCCCGAGCAGTACTTC	CASSFRGPEQYF
TRBJ2-7	.	.	TRBV30	TGTGCCTGGAGTTCCACAGGGACGTACTCCTACGAGCAGTACTTC	CAWSSTGTYSYEQYF
TRBJ2-6	.	TRBD1	TRBV13	TGTGCCAGCAGCTCCTCGGGACAGGGGGCCTCTGGGGCCAACGTCCTGACTTTC	CASSSSGQGASGANVLTF
TRBJ2-2	.	.	TRBV5-4	TGTGCCAGCATCCCGAGGCCCGAGAACACCGGGGAGCTGTTTTTT	CASIPRPENTGELFF
TRBJ1-6	.	.	TRBV5-1	TGCGCCAGCAGCGCTCGAGTTTCGGGGGGGAACAATTCACCCCTCCACTTT	CASSARVSGGNNSPLHF
TRBJ2-2	.	.	TRBV29-1	TGCAGCGCCCAAACAGGAGGTGGAAACACCGGGGAGCTGTTTTTT	CSAQTGGGNTGELFF
TRBJ2-7	.	TRBD2	TRBV7-2	TGTGCCAGCGGTGGGGGGGGGTTCTACGAGCAGTACTTC	CASGGGGFYEQYF
TRBJ2-4	.	TRBD1	TRBV5-8	TGTGCCAGCAGCTTGGGACAGGGACAGGGGGTCCAAAACATTCAGTACTTC	CASSLGQGQGVQNIQYF
TRBJ2-7	.	TRBD2	TRBV5-7	TGTGCCAGCAGCTCTTTAGCGGGAGCGGATTTCTCCTACGAGCAGTACTTC	CASSSLAGADFSYEQYF
TRBJ2-2	.	.	TRBV11-2	TGTGCCAGCAGCCTACCGGATGCGGTCACCGGGGAGCTGTTTTTT	CASSLPDAVTGELFF
TRBJ2-5	.	.	TRBV6-5	TGTGCCAGCAGCCTGTCCCTTCAAGAGACCCAGTACTTC	CASSLSLQETQYF
TRBJ1-3	once	.	TRBV11-2	TGTGCCAGCAGCTTTGGACTTTCCGACTCTGGAAACACCATATATTTT	CASSFGLSDSGNTIYF
TRBJ2-3	.	.	TRBV9	TGTGCCAGCAGCGTAGGCGGGAGCACAGATACGCAGTATTTT	CASSVGGSTDTQYF
TRBJ1-1	.	TRBD1	TRBV30	TGTGCCTGGAGTGACTGGACAGGGCGGAACACTGAAGCTTTCTTT	CAWSDWTGRNTEAFF
TRBJ2-1	.	.	TRBV19	TGTGCCAGTAGTCCGGGACTTCGCTCCTACAATGAGCAGTTCTTC	CASSPGLRSYNEQFF
TRBJ1-1	.	.	TRBV5-1	TGCGCCAGCACCCGGCGGGGGTTGAACACTGAAGCTTTCTTT	CASTRRGLNTEAFF
TRBJ1-1	.	TRBD1	TRBV28	TGTGCCAGCAGTTTATCAGGACAGGGGCCCTACACTGAAGCTTTTTTT	CASSLSGQGPYTEAFF
TRBJ1-5	.	.	TRBV19	TGTGCCAGTGTGGGGGATAATCAGCCCCAGCATTTT	CASVGDNQPQHF
TRBJ2-1	.	.	TRBV7-2	TGTGCCAGCAGCTTGGGGGGCGCCGGCTCCTACAATGAGCAGTTCTTC	CASSLGGAGSYNEQFF
TRBJ1-2	.	.	TRBV5-6	TGTGCCAGCAGCTTGGAGGGACGGGGTAACTATGGCTACACCTTC	CASSLEGRGNYGYTF
TRBJ1-2	.	.	TRBV6-1	TGTGCCAGCAGGAAGGGACACGGGAACTATGGCTACACCTTC	CASRKGHGNYGYTF
TRBJ2-7	.	.	TRBV7-9	TGTGCCAGCAGCTTATCAGGGTCCAGCTACGAGCAGTACTTC	CASSLSGSSYEQYF
TRBJ2-7	.	.	TRBV5-1	TGCGCCAGCAGCTTGTCCGGGGCCCTAACCTACGAGCAGTACTTC	CASSLSGALTYEQYF
TRBJ2-7	.	.	TRBV4-3	TGCGCCAGCAGCCAAGGCGAGTTCTCCTACGAGCAGTACTTC	CASSQGEFSYEQYF
TRBJ2-5	.	TRBD1	TRBV6-5	TGTGCCAGCAGTTACTCGGGGACAGGGGCAGAGACCCAGTACTTC	CASSYSGTGAETQYF
TRBJ2-7	.	.	TRBV20-1	TGCAGTGCCTCCTGGGGGGCCGAGCAGTACTTC	CSASWGAEQYF
TRBJ1-2	.	.	TRBV7-9	TGTGCCAGCAGCTTAGATACAGCCTATAACTATGGCTACACCTTC	CASSLDTAYNYGYTF
TRBJ1-5	few	.	TRBV4-1	TGCGCCAGCAGCCTACAGTCGGAGGGCAATCAGCCCCAGCATTTT	CASSLQSEGNQPQHF
TRBJ2-7	.	.	TRBV6-6	TGTGCCAGCAGTTCCCCAACGCTCGAAGTACGCGAGCAGTACTTC	CASSSPTLEVREQYF
TRBJ2-7	.	.	TRBV7-9	TGTGCCAGCAGCTCGGTATCTTCACCGGGGGAGCAGTACTTC	CASSSVSSPGEQYF
TRBJ1-4	few	.	TRBV5-6	TGTGCCAGCAGCTCAGGGTTTAGGGAAAAACTGTTTTTT	CASSSGFREKLFF
TRBJ2-5	.	.	TRBV6-6	TGTGCCAGCAGTTACGACCCGGGGCAAGAGACCCAGTACTTC	CASSYDPGQETQYF
TRBJ2-1	.	TRBD2	TRBV7-9	TGTGCCAGCAGCTTGGTAGCGGGAGGCGGCGACAATGAGCAGTTCTTC	CASSLVAGGGDNEQFF
TRBJ1-4	.	.	TRBV2	TGTGCCAGCATTAGGGGCCCCGGGGGATCGAATGAAAAACTGTTTTTT	CASIRGPGGSNEKLFF
TRBJ2-7	.	.	TRBV5-4	TGTGCCAGCAGCCCCTCGGGCGTGGACGAGCAGTACTTC	CASSPSGVDEQYF
TRBJ2-5	.	TRBD2	TRBV5-5	TGTGCCAGCAGCTTATCTAGCGGGGGCCCACAAGAGACCCAGTACTTC	CASSLSSGGPQETQYF
TRBJ1-2	.	.	TRBV20-1	TGCAGTGCTAGAGATTCGTCCGGCTACACCTTC	CSARDSSGYTF
TRBJ2-1	.	TRBD2	TRBV9	TGTGCCAGCAGCCTTAGCGGGGCGGCCTCCTACAATGAGCAGTTCTTC	CASSLSGAASYNEQFF
TRBJ1-2	.	.	TRBV5-8	TGTGCCAGCTCCCCGGGCGGAGCGACTAACTATGGCTACACCTTC	CASSPGGATNYGYTF
TRBJ1-4	.	TRBD1	TRBV9	TGTGCCAGCAGCGCCGGACAGGGGGCTCACCTAAAACTGTTTTTT	CASSAGQGAHLKLFF
TRBJ2-1	.	TRBD1	TRBV5-1	TGCGCCAGCAGCTTGACAGGGGGGAATGAGCAGTTCTTC	CASSLTGGNEQFF